Each of the 29 T cell receptor beta chains below was sequenced from the same sample in a study of cytomegalovirus exposure and HLA in healthy donors. The primer mix had 60 Vbeta and 13 Jbeta primers. TCRdb's copy holds only in-frame clones and misses some; the assay was immunoSEQ multiplex PCR. In the table there are tens of thousands of clones, roughly 81% of which are singletons. Sequencing was performed on PBMCs. Receptors were obtained from a man aged 25 to 45 in good health and CMV-seronegative.

The chain carries TRBV21-1 and TRBJ2-7; the table's TRBD1 call for D was not verified on the DNA. TRBV21-1 is described as a pseudogene. The CDR3 sequence is 17 residues long. CDR3 sequence (DNA): TGTGCCAGCAGCAAAACCTACAGGCGCGTTAGCTCCTACGAGCAGTACTTC. Translating gives CASSKTYRRVSSYEQYF.

The J gene is TRBJ1-2, the V gene TRBV10-1; 7 bases agree with TRBD1. The CDR3 has 15 residues. Germline CDR1 WNHNN, CDR2 SYGVQD (reference sequence). J lost 6 bases, V lost 4 bases, and 11 bases had no gene match. The CDR3 reads CASSATTDRRDGYTF. CDR3 coding DNA: TGCGCCAGCAGTGCAACGACGGACAGGCGGGATGGCTACACCTTC.

This chain connects TRBV29-1 to TRBJ2-3; TRBD1 might be the D (5 bases). The CDR3 runs 15 residues. V lost 4 bases and J lost 5, with 19 bases in between. Germline values: CDR1 SQVTM, CDR2 ANQGSEA. CDR3 loop: CSVGFPGSLGDTQYF. The CDR3 nucleotides read TGCAGCGTTGGATTTCCAGGGTCCTTAGGAGATACGCAGTATTTT.

The chain links TRBV19 to TRBJ1-1, with D possibly matching TRBD1 (5 bases). Trimming left V 2 bases short and J 1 base short, with 17 bases between. The CDR3 has 17 amino acids. CDR1 and CDR2 from the germline V gene are LNHDA and SQIVND (reference sequence). DNA of the CDR3: TGTGCCAGTAGTATATTCGGCCAGGGCGGTTCGAACACTGAAGCTTTCTTT. It is translated as CASSIFGQGGSNTEAFF.

This clone was seen only a few times. The chain employs TRBV19 and TRBJ2-1; 10 bases match TRBD2. The ends lost 4 bases at V and 9 bases at J; junction bases unmatched: 9. Germline CDR1 is LNHDA and CDR2 is SQIVND (reference sequence). CDR3 length: 15 amino acids. The CDR3 loop is CASSSTLAGVTEQFF. The CDR3 bases are TGTGCCAGTAGTAGCACTCTAGCGGGAGTAACTGAGCAGTTCTTC.

This chain joins TRBV6-1 and TRBJ1-1, with 10 bases identical to TRBD1. The CDR3 runs 15 residues. Germline V CDR1 and CDR2: MNHNS, SASEGT. V shed 4 bases and J 5 bases; nucleotides not matched to a gene: 7. CDR3 amino acids: CASSVRTGGYTEAFF. CDR3 DNA: TGTGCCAGCAGTGTTCGGACAGGGGGATATACTGAAGCTTTCTTT.

This clone was seen only a few times. The gene calls are TRBV5-4 and TRBJ2-1; 14 bases are a match to TRBD2. The CDR3 consists of 16 residues. Germline loops: CDR1 SGHNT, CDR2 YYREEE (reference sequence). Losses at the gene ends were 3 bases for V and 7 bases for J; bases not matched to a gene: 6. The CDR3 bases are TGTGCCAGCAGCTGGGGGACTAGCGGGAGAGGAAATGAGCAGTTCTTC. The encoded protein is CASSWGTSGRGNEQFF.

This clone is medium-sized in the sample. The chain recombines TRBV7-8 with TRBJ2-1, with 7 bases aligning to TRBD2. Looked up from germline, CDR1 is SGHVS and CDR2 is FQNEAQ. The CDR3 sequence is 15 residues long. The V and J ends lost 5 bases and 10 bases, in that order; junction bases with no gene match: 14. The CDR3 DNA is TGTGCCAGCAGCCCCAGGGCGGGAGCGGCGCTGGAGCAGTTCTTC. Its translation is CASSPRAGAALEQFF. The full variable domain, rest sourced from reference TRBV7-8 and TRBJ2-1, is GAGVSQSPRYKVAKRGQDVALRCDPISGHVSLFWYQQALGQGPEFLTYFQNEAQLDKSGLPSDRFFAERPEGSVSTLKIQRTQQEDSAVYLCASSPRAGAALEQFFGPGTRLTVL.

The rearrangement uses TRBV18 and TRBJ2-5; TRBD1 is a possible D gene (5 bases). V was pared by 3 bases and J by 2 bases, with 7 bases between. Germline CDR1 and CDR2: KGHSH and LQKENI. The CDR3 length is 13 residues. In nucleotides, the CDR3 is TGTGCCAGCTCACCGACAGTACAAGAGACCCAGTACTTC. Protein sequence: CASSPTVQETQYF.

The chain couples TRBV30 to TRBJ2-2; TRBD2 matches 8 bases. CDR1 and CDR2 (germline): GTSNPN, SVGIG (reference sequence). This CDR3 contains 14 residues. Trimming cost V 5 bases and J 7 bases; bases outside gene matches: 9. CDR3 amino acids: CAWSGGGEVGELFF. CDR3 nucleotides: TGTGCCTGGTCGGGGGGGGGAGAGGTCGGGGAGCTGTTTTTT.

The chain links TRBV5-1 to TRBJ2-7; 11 nucleotides match TRBD2. The J segment lost 0 bases and the V segment lost 4 bases, leaving 21 bases of the junction unmatched. The CDR3 has 21 residues. The germline gives CDR1 SGHRS, CDR2 YFSETQ. The CDR3 loop is CASSPDQLTSGSTPLSYEQYF. The DNA for the CDR3 is TGCGCCAGCAGCCCCGACCAGCTAACTAGCGGGAGTACCCCCCTCTCCTACGAGCAGTACTTC.

The sample holds a few counts of this clone. The V call is TRBV7-2, the J call TRBJ1-1, with TRBD1 as a possible D gene (5 bases). Deletions cut 5 bases from V and 3 bases from J, with 28 bases between. This CDR3 is 19 amino acids long. The germline V gene encodes CDR1 SGHTA and CDR2 FQGNSA. The DNA for the CDR3 is TGTGCCAGCAGCCCGCGGGTGTTGTCGGGGCCTCGGGGGGACACTGAAGCTTTCTTT. This gives the protein CASSPRVLSGPRGDTEAFF.

The chain combines TRBV5-4 with TRBJ2-2, with TRBD1 matching 9 bases. Trimming cost V 4 bases and J 5 bases; bases outside gene matches: 6. CDR3 length equals 15 residues. Germline lookup yields CDR1 SGHNT and CDR2 YYREEE (reference sequence). The CDR3 is CASSTGQGRTGELFF. The CDR3 DNA reads TGTGCCAGCAGCACGGGACAGGGTAGGACCGGGGAGCTGTTTTTT.

The rearrangement links TRBV10-2 to TRBJ2-2; 7 positions match TRBD2. V shed 8 bases, J shed 5 bases, and the junction held 8 bases outside the gene matches. This CDR3 has 14 residues. Germline values: CDR1 WSHSY, CDR2 SAAADI. CDR3: CASRPSGGTGELFF. In DNA form, the CDR3 reads TGCGCCAGCCGGCCTAGCGGTGGGACCGGGGAGCTGTTTTTT.

The V call is TRBV19, the J call TRBJ1-6; D might be TRBD1 (6 bases). The CDR3 spans 17 residues. CDR1 and CDR2 from the germline V gene are LNHDA and SQIVND (reference sequence). Trimming took 7 bases from V and 0 from J, leaving 16 bases between them. The CDR3 DNA reads TGTGCCAGTAAACGGGACACCGCGAGCTCCTATAATTCACCCCTCCACTTT. Translated, it gives CASKRDTASSYNSPLHF.

The chain uses TRBV7-2 and TRBJ2-4, with 8 bases aligning to TRBD1. The CDR3 spans 17 residues. Trimming cost V 2 bases and J 0 bases; bases outside gene matches: 6. The germline gives CDR1 SGHTA, CDR2 FQGNSA. The CDR3 is CASSLRPGGQAKNIQYF. DNA for the CDR3: TGTGCCAGCAGCTTAAGACCAGGGGGCCAAGCCAAAAACATTCAGTACTTC.

This clone came up a few times. V usage is TRBV6-1 and J usage is TRBJ1-1; the D is unclear. The V gene's germline CDR1 is MNHNS and CDR2 SASEGT. The CDR3 runs 15 residues. Deletions cut 8 bases from V and 10 bases from J, with 26 bases between. CDR3 nucleotides: TGTGCCAGCTCCGTTATCCGGGAAGCCCTGTTCGGAGCTTTCTTT. It encodes CASSVIREALFGAFF.

The V call is TRBV5-3, the J call TRBJ2-2; 9 bases are a match to TRBD1. TRBV5-3 is labeled an ORF, and its function is uncertain. The CDR3 is made up of 15 amino acids. Germline trimming cut 1 base from V and 3 bases from J; bases unmatched to any gene: 1. The CDR3 region is CARSLRTGDTGELFF. CDR3 coding DNA: TGTGCCAGAAGCTTGAGGACAGGGGACACCGGGGAGCTGTTTTTT.

This chain connects TRBV27 to TRBJ1-2, with a tentative D call TRBD1 (6 bases). The CDR3 runs 14 residues. The V gene lost 5 bases and the J gene lost 6 bases, with 16 bases spanning the gap. Germline V lookup: CDR1 MNHEY, CDR2 SMNVEV (reference sequence). The DNA for the CDR3 is TGTGCCAGCAGTAAGTCCCCAGGGGTAAATGGCTACACCTTC. It codes for CASSKSPGVNGYTF.

The table lists this clone with a few counts. The V call is TRBV6-1, the J call TRBJ1-6; D ambiguous. Germline loops: CDR1 MNHNS, CDR2 SASEGT. The ends were cut back, 6 bases at V and 2 bases at J, with 8 bases in the middle. The length of the CDR3 is 14 residues. The CDR3 spells CASSAGPYNSPLHF. CDR3 DNA: TGTGCCAGCAGCGCCGGTCCCTATAATTCACCCCTCCACTTT.

The genes are TRBV11-3 and TRBJ1-5; 9 bases line up with TRBD1. The trim removed 1 base at V and 6 bases at J, leaving 4 bases unmatched. The CDR3 length is 15 residues. Germline-derived CDR1 and CDR2 are SGHNT and YENEEA. The CDR3 loop reads CASSLGTGDSQPQHF. Here the CDR3 DNA reads TGTGCCAGCAGCTTAGGGACAGGGGATAGTCAGCCCCAGCATTTT.

This sequence joins TRBV27 and TRBJ2-7, with TRBD1 matching 8 bases. V lost 2 bases and J lost 3; bases outside the gene matches: 3. This CDR3 contains 14 residues. Per germline, CDR1 MNHEY and CDR2 SMNVEV (reference sequence). CDR3 nucleotide sequence: TGTGCCAGCAGTTTAAGGGGACAGGTCTACGAGCAGTACTTC. This gives the protein CASSLRGQVYEQYF.

The rearrangement links TRBV6-1 to TRBJ2-5; D is unclear. The V and J ends lost 6 bases and 11 bases respectively, with 19 bases between them. CDR1 and CDR2 (germline): MNHNS, SASEGT. The CDR3 has 13 amino acids. The CDR3 coding sequence is TGTGCCAGCAGAGGCCTTTCAGGCGCCCGGCAGTACTTC. Its protein product is CASRGLSGARQYF.

There are a few counts of this clone. The chain recombines TRBV30 with TRBJ2-1; 8 bases align to TRBD2. Per germline, CDR1 GTSNPN and CDR2 SVGIG (reference sequence). This CDR3 has 13 amino acids. J gave up 8 bases and V 2 bases, and 5 bases lay outside the gene matches. The CDR3: CAWSSGRRDEQFF. For the CDR3, the DNA is TGTGCCTGGAGTAGCGGGAGACGCGATGAGCAGTTCTTC. The full variable domain, rest sourced from reference TRBV30 and TRBJ2-1, is SQTIHQWPATLVQPVGSPLSLECTVEGTSNPNLYWYRQAAGRGLQLLFYSVGIGQISSEVPQNLSASRPQDRQFILSSKKLLLSDSGFYLCAWSSGRRDEQFFGPGTRLTVL.

This clone is classed as medium-sized (0.01 to 0.1%). V and J are TRBV7-3 and TRBJ2-3; a possible D gene is TRBD2 (5 bases). Germline-derived CDR1 and CDR2 are SGHTA and FQGTGA. With 2 bases removed from V and 3 bases from J, the gap between germline ends came to 9 bases. The CDR3 is 14 residues long. Here the CDR3 DNA reads TGTGCCAGCAGCTTAGCGGGCGGTACAGATACGCAGTATTTT. Its translation is CASSLAGGTDTQYF.

The CDR3 nucleotides read TGTGCCACTAGGAGGACAGTAAATCATGAAGCTTTCTTT. As protein: CATRRTVNHEAFF. The rearrangement links TRBV19 to TRBJ1-1, with a tentative D call TRBD1 (6 bases). V dropped 10 bases and J dropped 7 bases, with 19 bases sitting between them. The CDR3 is 13 amino acids. Looked up from germline, CDR1 is LNHDA and CDR2 is SQIVND (reference sequence).

This clone was detected only once. This sequence joins TRBV6-1 and TRBJ1-1, with a weak D call TRBD1 (5 bases). V lost 5 bases, J lost 1 base, and 11 bases lay in between. This CDR3 has 14 amino acids. CDR1 and CDR2 from the germline V gene are MNHNS and SASEGT. CDR3 in amino acids: CASSFPGQNTEAFF. DNA for the CDR3: TGTGCCAGCAGTTTCCCAGGACAGAACACTGAAGCTTTCTTT.

The chain has TRBV7-9 and TRBJ2-5; a possible D gene is TRBD1 (5 bases). The J call is uncertain, as TRBJ2-7 better fits the DNA end. The CDR3 is made up of 16 amino acids. From germline, CDR1 is SEHNR and CDR2 FQNEAQ (reference sequence). The CDR3 coding sequence is TGTGCCAGCAGCTTAGTTGGGGCCGGAAGCTCCTACGAGCAGTACTTC. It encodes CASSLVGAGSSYEQYF.

The chain links TRBV5-6 to TRBJ2-7; TRBD1 matches at 9 bases. CDR1 is SGHDT, CDR2 YYEEEE, per germline. This CDR3 has 15 residues. V lost 4 bases and J lost 4; bases outside the gene matches: 9. CDR3 DNA sequence: TGTGCCAGCAGCGCGGACAGGGGAAATGGTTACGAGCAGTACTTC. Its protein is CASSADRGNGYEQYF. Variable domain in full (rest from reference TRBV5-6 and TRBJ2-7): DAGVTQSPTHLIKTRGQQVTLRCSPKSGHDTVSWYQQALGQGPQFIFQYYEEEERQRGNFPDRFSGHQFPNYSSELNVNALLLGDSALYLCASSADRGNGYEQYFGPGTRLTVT.